This entry lists 32 T cell receptor beta chains sequenced from one sample in a study of blood T cells in healthy people across ages. Sample-barcoded 5' priming and a J-beta primer mix drove a second PCR of about 6 to 12 cycles. TCRdb re-analysed the 5' RACE reads in MiXCR, keeping a single row per CDR3 protein. The table records approximately 960,000 distinct CDR3 sequences, around 29% of them present only once. Another study also made use of these data, one on T cells of mothers and their children.

Input material: blood. Every receptor here comes from a woman aged 40 to 49 in good health.

There are a few counts of this clonotype. This sequence joins TRBV5-1 and TRBJ2-1; 7 nucleotides match TRBD1. Germline lookup yields CDR1 SGHRS and CDR2 YFSETQ. With 5 bases clipped from V and 5 bases from J, the junction kept 7 bases outside the gene matches. The CDR3 loop spans 14 amino acids. The chain's CDR3 is CASRNGQADNEQFF. The CDR3 nucleotides are TGCGCCAGCAGAAATGGACAGGCGGACAATGAGCAGTTCTTC.

This clonotype has more than one count but fewer than ten. The chain joins TRBV12-3 or TRBV12-4 to TRBJ1-1; no reliable D call. The CDR3 runs 11 residues. V was shortened by 3 bases and J by 9 bases, with 8 bases between the two germline ends. The CDR3 coding sequence is TGTGCCAGCAGTTTTTTATCTAAAGCTTTCTTT. Amino acids: CASSFLSKAFF.

The gene calls are TRBV15 and TRBJ2-7; D may be TRBD1 (6 bases). The CDR3 is made up of 15 amino acids. V dropped 5 bases and J dropped 3 bases, with 17 bases sitting between them. CDR1 is LNHNV and CDR2 is YYDKDF in the germline V gene (reference sequence). This chain's CDR3 is CATSPGGRGVYEQYF. CDR3 coding DNA: TGTGCCACCAGCCCTGGGGGCAGGGGTGTCTACGAGCAGTACTTC.

There are a few counts of this clonotype. The V and J genes are TRBV12-3 or TRBV12-4 and TRBJ1-2; 7 bases are a match to TRBD1. Unmatched junction bases numbered 10, after V lost 8 bases and J lost 7 bases. This CDR3 has 13 amino acids. The CDR3 spells CASSKPGQIGYTF. The DNA for the CDR3 is TGTGCCAGCTCCAAACCGGGACAGATTGGCTACACCTTC.

In DNA, the CDR3 is TGCAGTGCTATACCCGGGGCGGGGAATGACAATCAGCCCCAGCATTTT. It specifies CSAIPGAGNDNQPQHF. The chain recombines TRBV20-1 with TRBJ1-5, with a weak D call TRBD1 (5 bases). CDR3 length: 16 amino acids. Between the trimmed V and J ends, which lost 4 bases and 3 bases, there was a span of 19 bases. CDR1 DFQATT and CDR2 SNEGSKA come from the germline V gene (reference sequence).

V is TRBV18 and J is TRBJ1-1; D unresolved. Germline CDR1 and CDR2: KGHSH and LQKENI. CDR3 length equals 13 residues. Trimming shortened V by 2 bases and J by 4 bases, and 8 bases separated the two germline ends. DNA of the CDR3: TGTGCCAGCTCACCAACGCAGTCCACTGAAGCTTTCTTT. Translation gives CASSPTQSTEAFF.

The DNA of the CDR3 is TGTGCCAGCAGTTACCGACAGATCATGAACACTGAAGCTTTCTTT. Encoded protein: CASSYRQIMNTEAFF. The chain recombines TRBV12-3 or TRBV12-4 with TRBJ1-1; D might be TRBD1 (5 bases). Trimming stripped 4 bases from V and 0 bases from J, with 12 bases between. The CDR3 loop spans 15 amino acids.

This chain connects TRBV29-1 to TRBJ2-2, with D possibly being TRBD1 (5 bases). This CDR3 has 12 residues. Germline V CDR1 and CDR2: SQVTM, ANQGSEA. V lost 7 bases to trimming and J lost 0 bases, with 6 bases between them. Here the CDR3 reads CSGGPNTGELFF. In DNA, the CDR3 is TGCAGCGGGGGCCCGAACACCGGGGAGCTGTTTTTT.

This clonotype showed up many times. The chain combines TRBV12-3 or TRBV12-4 with TRBJ1-2; D not resolved. V shed 2 bases and J shed 4 bases, with 8 bases lying between them. The length of the CDR3 is 13 residues. CDR3 in DNA: TGTGCCAGCAGTTTATCCCGGGGCTATGGCTACACCTTC. It encodes CASSLSRGYGYTF.

The gene calls are TRBV9 and TRBJ2-1; perhaps TRBD1 as D (6 bases). Germline CDR1 reads SGDLS; CDR2 reads YYNGEE. Trimming cost V 3 bases and J 0 bases, with 13 bases left between them. CDR3 size: 16 residues. CDR3 residues: CASSGRTARSYNEQFF. In DNA form, the CDR3 reads TGTGCCAGCAGCGGACGGACAGCCCGCTCCTACAATGAGCAGTTCTTC.

On this clonotype: A much more abundant neighbour one base away suggests this may be a read error. The CDR3 DNA sequence: TGTGCCAGTAGTATAAAGCGGGACTCGTTCAATGAGCAGTTCTTC. Translated, it gives CASSIKRDSFNEQFF. The V gene is TRBV19, the J gene TRBJ2-1, with 7 bases lining up with TRBD2. The CDR3 contains 15 residues. Trimming took 2 bases from V and 6 from J; bases not matched to a gene: 7. Germline V gene lookup returns CDR1 LNHDA and CDR2 SQIVND (reference sequence).

The gene calls are TRBV6-5 and TRBJ1-5; the D gene is possibly TRBD1 (5 bases). Germline loops: CDR1 MNHEY, CDR2 SVGAGI. V dropped 7 bases and J dropped 6 bases, with 13 bases sitting between them. The CDR3 extends over 13 amino acids. The CDR3 is CASNRGIGQPQHF. In nucleotides, the CDR3 is TGTGCCAGCAATCGGGGGATAGGTCAGCCCCAGCATTTT.

CDR3 coding DNA: TGCGCCAGCAGCCTGGGATCAGCGGGGGCCGCGAACACCGGGGAGCTGTTTTTT. Translation gives CASSLGSAGAANTGELFF. The chain uses TRBV5-1 and TRBJ2-2, with 8 bases lining up with TRBD2. Germline V lookup: CDR1 SGHRS, CDR2 YFSETQ. The CDR3 sequence is 18 residues long. V was pared by 4 bases and J by 0 bases, with 11 bases of the junction left unmatched.

To note about this clonotype: This sequence may be a read error, since a much larger clone differs from it by one base. V gene TRBV20-1 combines with J gene TRBJ2-1, with a tentative D call TRBD1 (5 bases). The germline V gene encodes CDR1 DFQATT and CDR2 SNEGSKA (reference sequence). CDR3 size: 14 residues. As DNA, the CDR3 is TGCAGTGCCACGCAGGGTCGCCCTTCGAATGAGCGGTTCTTC. As protein: CSATQGRPSNERFF.

V and J are TRBV7-9 and TRBJ1-1; D remains unclear. V lost 5 bases and J 1 base, leaving 11 bases between the germline ends. The CDR3 spans 14 residues. Germline V lookup: CDR1 SEHNR, CDR2 FQNEAQ (reference sequence). In nucleotides, the CDR3 is TGTGCCAGCAGCGTGGTTCTGGGGAACACTGAAGCTTTCTTT. It is translated as CASSVVLGNTEAFF.

The rearrangement joins TRBV9 to TRBJ2-1; TRBD2 matches 8 bases. The CDR3 contains 15 residues. V trimming: 0 bases; J trimming: 4 bases; junction bases outside the gene matches: 3. The germline gives CDR1 SGDLS, CDR2 YYNGEE. CDR3 DNA: TGTGCCAGCAGCGTAGCGGGGGGGGAGTACAATGAGCAGTTCTTC. Protein sequence: CASSVAGGEYNEQFF.

The chain has TRBV7-9 and TRBJ2-3; 7 nucleotides line up with TRBD1. CDR3 size: 16 residues. V lost 0 bases to trimming and J lost 1 base; unmatched junction nucleotides: 4. The germline gives CDR1 SEHNR, CDR2 FQNEAQ (reference sequence). Here the CDR3 DNA reads TGTGCCAGCAGCTTAGCAGGGGGCGAGGGCACAGATACGCAGTATTTT. It codes for CASSLAGGEGTDTQYF.

This clonotype was counted between two and nine times. This chain links TRBV6-1 with TRBJ2-3, with 7 bases matching TRBD1. Germline V gives CDR1 MNHNS, CDR2 SASEGT. This CDR3 is 14 amino acids long. V was pared by 8 bases and J by 1 base, with 6 bases of the junction left unmatched. CDR3 bases: TGTGCCAGCCTGACGACAGGGCGCACAGATACGCAGTATTTT. As protein: CASLTTGRTDTQYF.

This clonotype was picked up a small number of times. The chain carries TRBV15 and TRBJ1-1, with a weak D call TRBD1 (5 bases). Trimming left V 0 bases short and J 0 bases short, with 8 bases between. The CDR3 covers 15 residues. Germline V gene sequence: CDR1 LNHNV, CDR2 YYDKDF (reference sequence). The DNA for the CDR3 is TGTGCCACCAGCAGAGAAGACAGAATGAACACTGAAGCTTTCTTT. Translated: CATSREDRMNTEAFF. The variable domain in full, completed from reference TRBV15 and TRBJ1-1, reads DAMVIQNPRYQVTQFGKPVTLSCSQTLNHNVMYWYQQKSSQAPKLLFHYYDKDFNNEADTPDNFQSRRPNTSFCFLDIRSPGLGDTAMYLCATSREDRMNTEAFFGQGTRLTVV.

The rearrangement links TRBV12-3 or TRBV12-4 to TRBJ1-2, with a tentative D call TRBD1 (5 bases). Trimming left V 6 bases short and J 6 bases short, with 14 bases between. This CDR3 region has 13 residues. The CDR3 DNA sequence: TGTGCCAGCAGGGGGGTAACAAGAAATGGCTACACCTTC. It yields the protein CASRGVTRNGYTF.

This clonotype was picked up a small number of times. The CDR3 nucleotides read TGTGCCACCAGTGATTTCGCCGGGAAAGAGCTGTTTTTT. This encodes CATSDFAGKELFF. V is TRBV24-1 and J is TRBJ2-2; D might be TRBD2 (5 bases). This CDR3 is built from 13 residues. Trimming pared 1 base from V and 11 bases from J, leaving 10 bases between. Germline CDR1 is KGHDR and CDR2 is SFDVKD.

This clonotype was observed a few times. The rearrangement joins TRBV28 to TRBJ2-7; 9 bases line up with TRBD1. This CDR3 contains 15 residues. Germline V CDR1 and CDR2: MDHEN, SYDVKM. J gave up 5 bases and V 4 bases, and 9 bases lay outside the gene matches. The CDR3 is CASSSLIRTGDEQYF. The CDR3 coding sequence is TGTGCCAGCAGTTCGCTAATCAGGACAGGGGACGAGCAGTACTTC.

Comment on this clonotype: A much larger clonotype is one base distant, so this may be a read error. The gene calls are TRBV10-3 and TRBJ1-2; 7 bases are a match to TRBD1. This CDR3 spans 15 amino acids. Germline V gives CDR1 ENHRY, CDR2 SYGVKD. Trimming removed 10 bases from V and 0 bases from J; junction bases left unmatched: 11. The CDR3 sequence is CATTLAGGPNYGYTF. The DNA for the CDR3 is TGTGCCACAACGTTGGCAGGGGGTCCTAACTATGGCTACACCTTC.

This chain uses TRBV20-1 with TRBJ1-2, with D tentatively TRBD1 (5 bases). Germline lookup yields CDR1 DFQATT and CDR2 SNEGSKA (reference sequence). Trimming removed 3 bases from V and 8 bases from J, with 13 bases in between. The CDR3 is 12 amino acids. The CDR3 region has the DNA TGCAGTGCTAGTCAGGGTATGGACGGCTACACCTTC. As protein: CSASQGMDGYTF.

The chain carries TRBV5-1 and TRBJ2-3; D may match TRBD1 or TRBD2 (5 bases each). CDR3 size: 16 residues. With 2 bases removed from V and 4 bases from J, the gap between germline ends came to 17 bases. Germline CDR1 and CDR2: SGHRS and YFSETQ. The DNA of the CDR3 is TGCGCCAGCAGCTTCTGGGTTGAGGGACCAGCAGATACGCAGTATTTT. It specifies CASSFWVEGPADTQYF.

This clonotype was recorded at least ten times. This chain links TRBV12-3 or TRBV12-4 with TRBJ1-5; D gene unclear. The V end lost 6 bases, the J end lost 4 bases, and 13 bases lay between the germline ends. CDR3 size: 14 residues. CDR3 nucleotide sequence: TGTGCCAGCAGCCCTTCGAAGGGTAATCAGCCCCAGCATTTT. It codes for CASSPSKGNQPQHF.

The chain carries TRBV20-1 and TRBJ2-1; possibly TRBD1 or TRBD2 for D (6 bases each). Trimming shortened V by 6 bases and J by 0 bases, and 15 bases separated the two germline ends. The V gene's germline CDR1 is DFQATT and CDR2 SNEGSKA (reference sequence). This CDR3 has 15 residues. CDR3 region: CSALGGPSSYNEQFF. The CDR3 nucleotides are TGCAGTGCCCTGGGGGGCCCGAGCTCCTACAATGAGCAGTTCTTC.

The chain is built from TRBV12-3 or TRBV12-4 and TRBJ2-1; tentatively, D is TRBD2 (5 bases). Trimming took 6 bases from V and 7 from J, leaving 16 bases between them. This CDR3 is built from 14 residues. CDR3 residues: CASRIGRQVNEQFF. DNA for the CDR3: TGTGCCAGCAGGATAGGGAGACAAGTGAATGAGCAGTTCTTC.

This clonotype was found many times. The rearrangement uses TRBV29-1 and TRBJ1-2; 8 nucleotides agree with TRBD1. The J segment lost 2 bases and the V segment lost 2 bases, leaving 13 bases of the junction unmatched. Germline loops: CDR1 SQVTM, CDR2 ANQGSEA. The CDR3 has 17 amino acids. CDR3 DNA: TGCAGCGTTGAACTGGGGACAGGCCGAACGGACAACTATGGCTACACCTTC. Its translation is CSVELGTGRTDNYGYTF.

This clonotype was seen many times. This chain links TRBV11-2 with TRBJ2-7; tentative D call: TRBD1 (5 bases). Germline CDR1 SGHAT, CDR2 FQNNGV. The V and J ends lost 1 base and 5 bases respectively, with 15 bases between them. The CDR3 runs 15 residues. CDR3 DNA sequence: TGTGCCAGCAGCTTAGCTGACAGCCAAACGAACGAGCAGTACTTC. Translation gives CASSLADSQTNEQYF.

The chain has TRBV5-6 and TRBJ2-1, with 9 bases that match TRBD2. The CDR3 is made up of 16 amino acids. Germline-derived CDR1 and CDR2 are SGHDT and YYEEEE. The V segment lost 4 bases and the J segment 7 bases; nucleotides outside the gene matches: 12. The CDR3: CASSPWTSDLRNEQFF. The CDR3 nucleotides are TGTGCCAGCAGCCCCTGGACTAGCGACCTCAGAAATGAGCAGTTCTTC.

The chain carries TRBV5-6 and TRBJ2-6; D gene ambiguous. The CDR3 consists of 16 residues. Germline V gene sequence: CDR1 SGHDT, CDR2 YYEEEE. The germline V and J ends were trimmed by 1 base and 0 bases, with 8 bases remaining between them. The CDR3 sequence is CASSLPSSSGANVLTF. In DNA form, the CDR3 reads TGTGCCAGCAGCTTGCCCAGCAGCTCTGGGGCCAACGTCCTGACTTTC.